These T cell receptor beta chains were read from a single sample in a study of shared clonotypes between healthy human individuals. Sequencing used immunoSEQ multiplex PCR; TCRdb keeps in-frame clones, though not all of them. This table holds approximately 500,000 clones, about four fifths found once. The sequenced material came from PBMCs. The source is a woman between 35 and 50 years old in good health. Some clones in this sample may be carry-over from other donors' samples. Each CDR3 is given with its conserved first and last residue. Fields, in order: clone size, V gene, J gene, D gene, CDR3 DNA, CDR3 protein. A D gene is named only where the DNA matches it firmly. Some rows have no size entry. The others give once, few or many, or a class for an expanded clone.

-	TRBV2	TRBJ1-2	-	TGTGCCAGCATGAGGAGGCAGACTAACTATGGCTACACCTTC	CASMRRQTNYGYTF
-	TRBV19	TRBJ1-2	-	TGTGCCAGTAGTGTTGCAGGGGTTCTCTATGGCTACACCTTC	CASSVAGVLYGYTF
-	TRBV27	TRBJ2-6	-	TGTGCCAGCAGCTCCAGCTCTGGGGCCAACGTCCTGACTTTC	CASSSSSGANVLTF
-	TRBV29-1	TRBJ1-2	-	TGCAGCGTTGACCTGGCAGCCGGGGGTTACTATGGCTACACCTTC	CSVDLAAGGYYGYTF
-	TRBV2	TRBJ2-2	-	TGTGCCAGCAGTGATAACAGGGCGAGGACCGGGGAGCTGTTTTTT	CASSDNRARTGELFF
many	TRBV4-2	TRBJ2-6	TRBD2	TGTGCCAGCGTAGCGGGAGACTTTTCTGGGGCCAACGTCCTGACTTTC	CASVAGDFSGANVLTF
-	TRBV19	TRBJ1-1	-	TGTGCCAGTAGTATAGCAAGGGGAGCGAACACTGAAGCTTTCTTT	CASSIARGANTEAFF
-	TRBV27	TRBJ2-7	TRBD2	TGTGCCAGCAGTGGGGGACTAGCAGTTTACGAGCAGTACTTC	CASSGGLAVYEQYF
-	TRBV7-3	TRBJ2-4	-	TGTGCCAGCAGCTTACTCCCGGACGGTGGGTCTCAGTACTTC	CASSLLPDGGSQYF
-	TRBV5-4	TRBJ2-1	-	TGTGCCAGCAGCTTGACTAGCAGCTCCTACAATGAGCAGTTCTTC	CASSLTSSSYNEQFF
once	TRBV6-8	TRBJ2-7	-	TGTGCCAGCACCCACCGGGGGCAGGGCGGTTACGAGCAGTACTTC	CASTHRGQGGYEQYF
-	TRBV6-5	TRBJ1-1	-	TGTGCCAGCAGCCTTGAACCGCGTACTGAAGCTTTCTTT	CASSLEPRTEAFF
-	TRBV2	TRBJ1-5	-	TGTGCCAGCAGTGACCGGACGTCAGGGCAGCCCCAGCATTTT	CASSDRTSGQPQHF
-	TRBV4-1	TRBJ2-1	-	TGCGCCAGCAGCCAAGATACGGGCGGCAATGAGCAGTTCTTC	CASSQDTGGNEQFF
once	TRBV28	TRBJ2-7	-	TGTGCCAGCAGTTCCCAGACAGGAAGGCCCTACGAGCAGTACTTC	CASSSQTGRPYEQYF
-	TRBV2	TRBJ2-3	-	TGTGCCAGCGGGGCTAGCCCAGATACGCAGTATTTT	CASGASPDTQYF
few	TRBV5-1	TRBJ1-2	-	TGCGCCAGCAGCTTGGACAGCGCGAGGGGCTACACCTTC	CASSLDSARGYTF
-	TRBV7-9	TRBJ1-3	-	TGTGCCAGCAGCACCCCCGGTCGGTCTGGAAACACCATATATTTT	CASSTPGRSGNTIYF
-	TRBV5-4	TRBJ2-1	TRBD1	TGTGCCAGCAGCTTGCCCCCGGGACAGGGTAATAGTGAGCAGTTCTTC	CASSLPPGQGNSEQFF
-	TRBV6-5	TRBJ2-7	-	TGTGCCAGCAGTTACTCCCGGGGCTCGTACGAGCAGTACTTC	CASSYSRGSYEQYF
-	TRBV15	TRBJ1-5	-	TGTGCCACCAGCAGCTCTCGGGCGGGAGGCAATCAGCCCCAGCATTTT	CATSSSRAGGNQPQHF
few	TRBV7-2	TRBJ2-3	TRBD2	TGTGCCAGCAGCTTGAGTGCGTCGGGAGGAGAGTCAGATACGCAGTATTTT	CASSLSASGGESDTQYF
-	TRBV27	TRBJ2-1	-	TGTGCCAGCAGTTTAAGCCTAGCGACCTCCTACAATGAGCAGTTCTTC	CASSLSLATSYNEQFF
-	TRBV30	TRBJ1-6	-	TGTGCCTGGAGTGAGGGGGAACGACTTTGGGGCCTGGACAGTATAGATTCACCCCTCCACTTT	CAWSEGERLWGLDSIDSPLHF
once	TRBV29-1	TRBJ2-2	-	TGCAGCGTTGATAGGTTGAACACCGGGGAGCTGTTTTTT	CSVDRLNTGELFF
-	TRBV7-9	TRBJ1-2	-	TGTGCCAGCAGCTTAGAGGGTGCCCAGGCCCAGTGTTGCACCTTC	CASSLEGAQAQCCTF
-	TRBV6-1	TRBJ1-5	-	TGTGCCAGCAGTGGAGGGGGGACCCCCGGACGTCAGCCCCAGCATTTT	CASSGGGTPGRQPQHF
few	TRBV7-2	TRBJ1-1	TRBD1	TGTGCCAGCAGCTTACCGGACAGGATAAGGGAAGCTTTCTTT	CASSLPDRIREAFF
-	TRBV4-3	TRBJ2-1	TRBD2	TGCGCCAGCAGCCAAGGCCGGACTAGCGGGAGCGACAATGAGCAGTTCTTC	CASSQGRTSGSDNEQFF
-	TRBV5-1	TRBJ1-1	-	TGCGCCAGCAGCTTGGCCCCCGGGGGGGGAACTGAAGCTTTCTTT	CASSLAPGGGTEAFF
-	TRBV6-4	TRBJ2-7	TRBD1	TGTGCCAGCAGATTGAGGGGACAGGGGATTTTTTACGAGCAGTACTTC	CASRLRGQGIFYEQYF
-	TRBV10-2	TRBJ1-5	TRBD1	TGCGCCAGCAGTGAGTCGGGGACAGTTTATCAGCCCCAGCATTTT	CASSESGTVYQPQHF
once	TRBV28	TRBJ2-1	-	TGTGCCAGCAGTTTGGGGGCAGGGGACAATGAGCAGTTCTTC	CASSLGAGDNEQFF
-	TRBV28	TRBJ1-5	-	TGTGCCAGCAGTACGTCAGGCGGGTCAGGAGAAGGCAATCAGCCCCAGCATTTT	CASSTSGGSGEGNQPQHF
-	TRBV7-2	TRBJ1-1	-	TGTGCCAGCAGCCGACGGGCGGGGACCACTGAAGCTTTCTTT	CASSRRAGTTEAFF
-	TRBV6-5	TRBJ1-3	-	TGTGCCAGCAGTCAACGGGGAGCTGGAAACACCATATATTTT	CASSQRGAGNTIYF
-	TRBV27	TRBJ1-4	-	TGTGCCAGCTCGGGGGTAGGGGCAGGGTTGGAGGAAAAACTGTTTTTT	CASSGVGAGLEEKLFF